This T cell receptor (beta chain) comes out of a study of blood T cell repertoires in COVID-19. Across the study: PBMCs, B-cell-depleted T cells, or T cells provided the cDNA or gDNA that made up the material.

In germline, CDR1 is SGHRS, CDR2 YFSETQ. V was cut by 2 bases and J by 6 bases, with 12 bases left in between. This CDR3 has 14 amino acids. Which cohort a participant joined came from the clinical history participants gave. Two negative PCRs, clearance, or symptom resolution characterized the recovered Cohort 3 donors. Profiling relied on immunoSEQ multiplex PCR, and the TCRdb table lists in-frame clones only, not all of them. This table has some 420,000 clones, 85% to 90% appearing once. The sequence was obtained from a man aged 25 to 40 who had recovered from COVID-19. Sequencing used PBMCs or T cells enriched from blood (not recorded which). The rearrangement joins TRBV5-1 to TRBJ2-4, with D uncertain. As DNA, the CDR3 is TGCGCCAGCAGCTTCGGCCAGAGGATAAACATTCAGTACTTC. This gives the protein CASSFGQRINIQYF.